Listed below are T cell receptor beta chains from one sample, sequenced in a study of blood T cell repertoires in COVID-19. Produced via immunoSEQ multiplex PCR; TCRdb's table is partial and in-frame only. The data hold some 61,000 clones, with about 89% observed a single time. Sequenced sample: peripheral blood. The receptors come from a man aged 55 to 70 with acute or convalescent COVID-19. CDR3s include the opening cysteine and the closing phenylalanine or tryptophan. Each record gives: clone size, J gene, V gene, CDR3 length, D gene, CDR3 DNA, CDR3 protein. D genes are given only for firm matches. Size tells how often a clone was seen (once, few, many) or the class of an expanded clone, and some rows leave it out.

size: once
J: TRBJ2-7
V: TRBV11-2
length: 14
D: TRBD2
DNA: TGTGCCAGCAGCTTAGGCGGGGGGGCTGGAGAGCAGTACTTC
CDR3: CASSLGGGAGEQYF

size: -
J: TRBJ2-1
V: TRBV7-2
length: 15
D: TRBD2
DNA: TGTGCCAGCAGCTACGGACTAGCGGACTACAATGAGCAGTTCTTC
CDR3: CASSYGLADYNEQFF

size: -
J: TRBJ2-7
V: TRBV5-6
length: 14
D: -
DNA: TGTGCCAGCAGCTTTGTGGGGCCTTCCTACGAGCAGTACTTC
CDR3: CASSFVGPSYEQYF

size: -
J: TRBJ1-3
V: TRBV6-5
length: 15
D: TRBD1
DNA: TGTGCCAGCAGTTACTCGACAGGGGCCACTTCTACCATATATTTT
CDR3: CASSYSTGATSTIYF

size: once
J: TRBJ1-2
V: TRBV5-6
length: 12
D: -
DNA: TGTGCCAGCAGCTTGAGCGGATATGGCTACACCTTC
CDR3: CASSLSGYGYTF

size: -
J: TRBJ1-3
V: TRBV29-1
length: 14
D: TRBD1
DNA: TGCAGCGCAGGACAGGGGAGCTCTGGAAACACCATATATTTT
CDR3: CSAGQGSSGNTIYF

size: -
J: TRBJ1-1
V: TRBV5-1
length: 12
D: -
DNA: TGCGCCAGCAGAGGGGGATCTGCGGAAGCTTTCTTT
CDR3: CASRGGSAEAFF

size: -
J: TRBJ1-2
V: TRBV6-1
length: 13
D: TRBD1
DNA: TGTGCCAGCAGTGAAGTCAGACAGGGAGGCTACACCTTC
CDR3: CASSEVRQGGYTF

size: -
J: TRBJ1-5
V: TRBV30
length: 12
D: -
DNA: TGTGCCTGGAGTGGCTCGGGGCAGCCCCAGCATTTT
CDR3: CAWSGSGQPQHF

size: -
J: TRBJ2-2
V: TRBV30
length: 16
D: -
DNA: TGTGCCTGGAGTTCTCGGGGGGCCCTGAACACCGGGGAGCTGTTTTTT
CDR3: CAWSSRGALNTGELFF

size: -
J: TRBJ2-7
V: TRBV14
length: 16
D: TRBD2
DNA: TGTGCCAGCAGCCAACCGGGACTAGCGGGGTCCTACGAGCAGTACTTC
CDR3: CASSQPGLAGSYEQYF

size: -
J: TRBJ1-2
V: TRBV2
length: 12
D: -
DNA: TGTGCCAGCACCTCGGACAGCTATGGCTACACCTTC
CDR3: CASTSDSYGYTF

size: -
J: TRBJ1-1
V: TRBV18
length: 15
D: TRBD1
DNA: TGTGCCAGCTCACTACGGACAGGGTCTGGTACTGAAGCTTTCTTT
CDR3: CASSLRTGSGTEAFF

size: -
J: TRBJ1-3
V: TRBV2
length: 15
D: -
DNA: TGTGCCAGCAGTGGCCGGGGGGTGGCTGGAAACACCATATATTTT
CDR3: CASSGRGVAGNTIYF

size: -
J: TRBJ1-2
V: TRBV19
length: 15
D: TRBD1
DNA: TGTGCCAGTAGTACCGACGGACAGGGTAACTATGGCTACACCTTC
CDR3: CASSTDGQGNYGYTF

size: -
J: TRBJ2-7
V: TRBV24-1
length: 15
D: -
DNA: TGTGCCACCAGTGCCGCGGAAGTGTCGACCTACGAGCAGTACTTC
CDR3: CATSAAEVSTYEQYF

size: few
J: TRBJ2-7
V: TRBV7-9
length: 16
D: TRBD1
DNA: TGTGCCAGCAGCTTAGACCGGACAGGGTTGGGTTACGAGCAGTACTTC
CDR3: CASSLDRTGLGYEQYF

size: -
J: TRBJ2-2
V: TRBV4-1
length: 15
D: -
DNA: TGCGCCAGCAGCCAAATCAAATGGAACACCGGGGAGCTGTTTTTT
CDR3: CASSQIKWNTGELFF

size: -
J: TRBJ2-1
V: TRBV6-6
length: 14
D: TRBD1
DNA: TGTGCCAGCAGTCAACCGCCCCCCGGACAGGGGCCGTTCTTC
CDR3: CASSQPPPGQGPFF

size: -
J: TRBJ2-1
V: TRBV18
length: 15
D: -
DNA: TGTGCCAGCTCAGAAGGCAACGTAAGGGGCAATGAGCAGTTCTTC
CDR3: CASSEGNVRGNEQFF

size: -
J: TRBJ2-2
V: TRBV19
length: 13
D: -
DNA: TGTGCCAGTAGTCGATCAGGGGCCGGGGAGCTGTTTTTT
CDR3: CASSRSGAGELFF

size: -
J: TRBJ1-5
V: TRBV19
length: 15
D: -
DNA: TGTGCCAGTAGTATGGAGTGGTCCTTGAATCAGCCCCAGCATTTT
CDR3: CASSMEWSLNQPQHF

size: -
J: TRBJ1-6
V: TRBV6-5
length: 13
D: -
DNA: TGTGCCAGCAAGCGACCTCCTTCTACACCCCTCCACTTT
CDR3: CASKRPPSTPLHF

size: -
J: TRBJ1-5
V: TRBV4-1
length: 17
D: TRBD1
DNA: TGCGCCAGCAGCCAAGGACCCGGGACAGGGGTCAATCAGCCCCAGCATTTT
CDR3: CASSQGPGTGVNQPQHF

size: -
J: TRBJ1-2
V: TRBV24-1
length: 14
D: -
DNA: TGTGCCACCAGTGATCGGACAGTAAACTATGGCTACACCTTC
CDR3: CATSDRTVNYGYTF

size: few
J: TRBJ2-7
V: TRBV7-9
length: 16
D: TRBD1
DNA: TGTGCCAGCAGCTTACCCATCGGACAGGGGATCTACGAGCAGTACTTC
CDR3: CASSLPIGQGIYEQYF

size: once
J: TRBJ2-1
V: TRBV27
length: 15
D: TRBD1
DNA: TGTGCCAGCAGTCTGTGGGGACAGTCCTACAATGAGCAGTTCTTC
CDR3: CASSLWGQSYNEQFF

size: -
J: TRBJ2-1
V: TRBV24-1
length: 16
D: TRBD2
DNA: TGTGCCACCAGTGCTGGAACGGGACTAGCGGACAATGAGCAGTTCTTC
CDR3: CATSAGTGLADNEQFF

size: -
J: TRBJ2-2
V: TRBV5-6
length: 15
D: TRBD2
DNA: TGTGCCAGCAGCCCGGGACTAGCGGGGGCCGGGGAGCTGTTTTTT
CDR3: CASSPGLAGAGELFF

size: -
J: TRBJ2-3
V: TRBV18
length: 11
D: -
DNA: TGTGCCAGCTCTACTTACGATACGCAGTATTTT
CDR3: CASSTYDTQYF

size: -
J: TRBJ1-6
V: TRBV19
length: 13
D: -
DNA: TGTGCCAGCTGCGCGGTCGAGAATTCACCCCTCCACTTT
CDR3: CASCAVENSPLHF

size: -
J: TRBJ1-5
V: TRBV11-2
length: 15
D: TRBD1
DNA: TGTGCCAGCAGCTCAGACCAGACAGGGCCAGGGCCCCAGCATTTT
CDR3: CASSSDQTGPGPQHF

size: -
J: TRBJ2-7
V: TRBV15
length: 15
D: -
DNA: TGTGCCACCAGCAGAGAGCCGAGGACAGAGTACGAGCAGTACTTC
CDR3: CATSREPRTEYEQYF

size: -
J: TRBJ2-2
V: TRBV30
length: 16
D: TRBD1
DNA: TGTGCCTGGAGTGTACGACAGGGCCCCTACACCGGGGAGCTGTTTTTT
CDR3: CAWSVRQGPYTGELFF

size: -
J: TRBJ2-3
V: TRBV10-3
length: 16
D: TRBD2
DNA: TGTGCCATCAGTGAGACCCTAGCGGGGGGGACAGATACGCAGTATTTT
CDR3: CAISETLAGGTDTQYF

size: -
J: TRBJ1-2
V: TRBV6-5
length: 13
D: TRBD1
DNA: TGTGCCAGCAGTTACCGACAGGGTATAGGCTACACCTTC
CDR3: CASSYRQGIGYTF

size: -
J: TRBJ1-5
V: TRBV19
length: 15
D: -
DNA: TGTGCCAGTAGTCCACAGGTGGCTAGCAATCAGCCCCAGCATTTT
CDR3: CASSPQVASNQPQHF

size: -
J: TRBJ1-1
V: TRBV30
length: 13
D: -
DNA: TGTGCCTGCCCTGATCAGGGTGGGACTGAAGCTTTCTTT
CDR3: CACPDQGGTEAFF

size: once
J: TRBJ2-2
V: TRBV24-1
length: 14
D: TRBD1
DNA: TGTGCCACTGAACAGGGGGCAAGAGCCGGGGAGCTGTTTTTT
CDR3: CATEQGARAGELFF

size: -
J: TRBJ2-1
V: TRBV9
length: 14
D: -
DNA: TGTGCCAGCAGCGTGCCTGGGCTCTACAATGAGCAGTTCTTC
CDR3: CASSVPGLYNEQFF

size: -
J: TRBJ2-7
V: TRBV6-5
length: 11
D: -
DNA: TGTGCCAGCAGGTCATGGGAGGAGCAGTACTTC
CDR3: CASRSWEEQYF

size: -
J: TRBJ1-4
V: TRBV25-1
length: 15
D: TRBD1
DNA: TGTGCCAGCAGCTTGACAGGGGCAACTAATGAAAAACTGTTTTTT
CDR3: CASSLTGATNEKLFF

size: -
J: TRBJ1-3
V: TRBV5-1
length: 15
D: -
DNA: TGCGCCAGCAGCTTGGGTTCGGAGGCCCAAAACACCATATATTTT
CDR3: CASSLGSEAQNTIYF

size: -
J: TRBJ1-2
V: TRBV15
length: 14
D: -
DNA: TGTGCCACCAGCAGAGATCGGGAACTCTATGGCTACACCTTC
CDR3: CATSRDRELYGYTF

size: -
J: TRBJ1-1
V: TRBV20-1
length: 11
D: -
DNA: TGCAGTGCTAGAGATCGGAACGGGGCTTTCTTT
CDR3: CSARDRNGAFF

size: -
J: TRBJ1-1
V: TRBV5-1
length: 16
D: -
DNA: TGCGCCAGCAGCTTGGCGACAGCCAGTATGAACACTGAAGCTTTCTTT
CDR3: CASSLATASMNTEAFF

size: -
J: TRBJ1-1
V: TRBV19
length: 15
D: TRBD1
DNA: TGTGCCAGTAGTATCTCGGGACAGGGTGTCACTGAAGCTTTCTTT
CDR3: CASSISGQGVTEAFF

size: -
J: TRBJ2-3
V: TRBV7-8
length: 16
D: TRBD2
DNA: TGTGCCAGCAGCTTGAGGGCTAGCGGGGAATCAGATACGCAGTATTTT
CDR3: CASSLRASGESDTQYF

size: -
J: TRBJ2-3
V: TRBV27
length: 15
D: -
DNA: TGTGCCAGCACCTCCGGGGGTGCGCGCACAGATACGCAGTATTTT
CDR3: CASTSGGARTDTQYF

size: -
J: TRBJ1-6
V: TRBV19
length: 19
D: -
DNA: TGTGCCAGTAGTATAGGCACCACGGTGGGGAGCTCCTATAATTCACCCCTCCACTTT
CDR3: CASSIGTTVGSSYNSPLHF

size: -
J: TRBJ2-3
V: TRBV6-5
length: 13
D: TRBD1
DNA: TGTGCCAGCGGACAGGGGGCTGGGGATACGCAGTATTTT
CDR3: CASGQGAGDTQYF

size: -
J: TRBJ1-4
V: TRBV27
length: 14
D: -
DNA: TGTGCCAGCAGCTTTGGGGGCGGGAATGAAAAACTGTTTTTT
CDR3: CASSFGGGNEKLFF

size: -
J: TRBJ2-7
V: TRBV5-1
length: 14
D: -
DNA: TGCGCCAGCAGCCCGAAGACTAGATCCTACGAGCAGTACTTC
CDR3: CASSPKTRSYEQYF

size: once
J: TRBJ2-5
V: TRBV5-4
length: 14
D: -
DNA: TGTGCCAGCAGCTTACAGGGAGTGCAAGAGACCCAGTACTTC
CDR3: CASSLQGVQETQYF

size: once
J: TRBJ2-2
V: TRBV12-3/TRBV12-4
length: 13
D: TRBD2
DNA: TGTGCCAGCAGTTTCGGGAGGACCGGGGAGCTGTTTTTT
CDR3: CASSFGRTGELFF